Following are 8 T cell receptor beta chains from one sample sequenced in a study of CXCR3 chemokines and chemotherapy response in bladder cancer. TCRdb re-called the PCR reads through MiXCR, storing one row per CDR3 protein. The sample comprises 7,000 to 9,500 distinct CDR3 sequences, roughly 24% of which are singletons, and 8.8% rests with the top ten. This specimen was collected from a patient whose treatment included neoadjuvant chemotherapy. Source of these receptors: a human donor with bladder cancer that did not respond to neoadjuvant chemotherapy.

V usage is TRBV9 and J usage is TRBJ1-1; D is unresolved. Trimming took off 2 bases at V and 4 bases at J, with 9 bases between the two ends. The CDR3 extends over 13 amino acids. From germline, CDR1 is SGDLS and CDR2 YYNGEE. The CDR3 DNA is TGTGCCAGCAGCGTTAATCCAGGCACTGAAGCTTTCTTT. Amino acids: CASSVNPGTEAFF.

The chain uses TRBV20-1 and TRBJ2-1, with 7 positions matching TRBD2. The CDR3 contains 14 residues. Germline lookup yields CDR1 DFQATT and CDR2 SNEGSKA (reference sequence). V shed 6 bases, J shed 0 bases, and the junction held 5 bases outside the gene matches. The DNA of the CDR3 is TGCAGTGCCCTGAGCGGGGCCTCCTACAATGAGCAGTTCTTC. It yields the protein CSALSGASYNEQFF.

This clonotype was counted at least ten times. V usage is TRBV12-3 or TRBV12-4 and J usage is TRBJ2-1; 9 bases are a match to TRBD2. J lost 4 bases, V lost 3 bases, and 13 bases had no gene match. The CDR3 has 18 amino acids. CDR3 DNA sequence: TGTGCCAGCAGTTTCCGCCCGGCGGGTAGCGGGGGTTACAATGAGCAGTTCTTC. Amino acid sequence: CASSFRPAGSGGYNEQFF.

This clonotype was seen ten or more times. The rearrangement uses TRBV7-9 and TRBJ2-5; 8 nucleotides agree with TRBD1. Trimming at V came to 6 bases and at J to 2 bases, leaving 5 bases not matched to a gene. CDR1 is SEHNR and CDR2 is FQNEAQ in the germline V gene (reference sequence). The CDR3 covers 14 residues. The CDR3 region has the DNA TGTGCCAGCAGTTCCGGGACAGGACAAGAGACCCAGTACTTC. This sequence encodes CASSSGTGQETQYF.

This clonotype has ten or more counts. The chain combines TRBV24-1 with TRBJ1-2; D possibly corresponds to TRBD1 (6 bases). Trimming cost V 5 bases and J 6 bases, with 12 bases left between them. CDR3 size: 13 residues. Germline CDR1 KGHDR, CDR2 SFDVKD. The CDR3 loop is CATSVGGGNGYTF. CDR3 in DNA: TGTGCCACCAGTGTTGGTGGGGGCAATGGCTACACCTTC.

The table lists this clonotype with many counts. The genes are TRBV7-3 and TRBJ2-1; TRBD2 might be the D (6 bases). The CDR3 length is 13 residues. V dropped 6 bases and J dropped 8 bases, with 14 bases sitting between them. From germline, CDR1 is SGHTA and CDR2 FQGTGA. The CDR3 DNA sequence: TGTGCCAGCAGTCCTCTAGGAGGGGATGAGCAGTTCTTC. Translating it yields CASSPLGGDEQFF.

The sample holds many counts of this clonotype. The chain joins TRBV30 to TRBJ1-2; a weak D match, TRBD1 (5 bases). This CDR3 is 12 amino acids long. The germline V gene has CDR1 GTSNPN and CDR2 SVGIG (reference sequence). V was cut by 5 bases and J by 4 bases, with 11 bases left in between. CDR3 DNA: TGTGCCTGGGGGACCGGGGGCTATGGCTACACCTTC. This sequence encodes CAWGTGGYGYTF.

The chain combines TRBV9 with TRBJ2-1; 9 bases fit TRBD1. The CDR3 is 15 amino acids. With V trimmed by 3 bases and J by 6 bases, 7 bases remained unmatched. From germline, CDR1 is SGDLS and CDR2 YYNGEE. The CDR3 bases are TGTGCCAGCAGCGCTCCCGGACAGGGGCGCAATGAGCAGTTCTTC. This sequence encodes CASSAPGQGRNEQFF.